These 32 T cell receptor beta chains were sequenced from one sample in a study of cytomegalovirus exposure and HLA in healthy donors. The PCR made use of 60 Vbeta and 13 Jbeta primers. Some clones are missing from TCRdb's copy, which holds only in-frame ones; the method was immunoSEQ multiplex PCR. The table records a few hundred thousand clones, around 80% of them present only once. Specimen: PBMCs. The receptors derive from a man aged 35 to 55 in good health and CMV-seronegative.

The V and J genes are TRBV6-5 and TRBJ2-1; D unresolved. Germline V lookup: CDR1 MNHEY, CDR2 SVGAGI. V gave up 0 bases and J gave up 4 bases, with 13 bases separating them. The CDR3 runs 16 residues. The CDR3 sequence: CASSYSRNVAYNEQFF. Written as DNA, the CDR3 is TGTGCCAGCAGTTACTCGAGAAATGTCGCGTACAATGAGCAGTTCTTC.

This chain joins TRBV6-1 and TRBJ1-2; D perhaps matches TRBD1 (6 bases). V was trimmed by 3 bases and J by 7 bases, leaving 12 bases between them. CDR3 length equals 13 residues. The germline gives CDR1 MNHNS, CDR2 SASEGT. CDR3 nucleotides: TGTGCCAGCAGTGAGGGGGGGCCTGTTGGCTACACCTTC. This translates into CASSEGGPVGYTF.

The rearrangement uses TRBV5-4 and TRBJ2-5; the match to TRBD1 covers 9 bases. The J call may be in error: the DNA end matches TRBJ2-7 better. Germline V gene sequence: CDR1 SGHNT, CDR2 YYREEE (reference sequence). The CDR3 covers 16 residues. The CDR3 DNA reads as TGTGCCAGCAGCTTGGCTTTTGGGGACAGGGACTACGAGCAGTACTTC. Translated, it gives CASSLAFGDRDYEQYF.

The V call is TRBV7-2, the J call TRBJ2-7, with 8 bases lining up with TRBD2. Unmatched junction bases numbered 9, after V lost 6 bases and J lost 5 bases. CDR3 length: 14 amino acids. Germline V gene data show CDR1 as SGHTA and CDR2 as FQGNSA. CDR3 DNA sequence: TGTGCCAGCAGACGAGGACTAGCCCGGGACGAGCAGTACTTC. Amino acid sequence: CASRRGLARDEQYF.

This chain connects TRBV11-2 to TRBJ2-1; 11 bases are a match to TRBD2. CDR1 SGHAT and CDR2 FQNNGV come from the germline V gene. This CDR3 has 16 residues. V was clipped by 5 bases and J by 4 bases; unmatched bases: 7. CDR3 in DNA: TGTGCCAGCAGCCAGCGACTAGCGGGGAAATACAATGAGCAGTTCTTC. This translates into CASSQRLAGKYNEQFF.

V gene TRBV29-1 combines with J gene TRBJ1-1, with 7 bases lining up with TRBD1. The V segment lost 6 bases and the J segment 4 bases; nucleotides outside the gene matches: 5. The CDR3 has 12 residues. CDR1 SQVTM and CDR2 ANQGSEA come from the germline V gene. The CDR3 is CSVHDRATEAFF. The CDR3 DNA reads TGCAGCGTCCACGACAGGGCCACTGAAGCTTTCTTT.

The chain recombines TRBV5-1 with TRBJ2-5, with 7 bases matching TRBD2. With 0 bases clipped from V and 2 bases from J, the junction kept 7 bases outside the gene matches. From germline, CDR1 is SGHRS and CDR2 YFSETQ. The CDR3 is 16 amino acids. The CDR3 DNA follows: TGCGCCAGCAGCTTGGGTCCTAGCGGTTTACAAGAGACCCAGTACTTC. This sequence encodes CASSLGPSGLQETQYF.

Here the CDR3 DNA reads TGTGCCAGCAGCTTAGATCCAATTCCGGGACAGGGGGCTCTCTATGGCTACACCTTC. The encoded protein is CASSLDPIPGQGALYGYTF. V gene TRBV11-2 combines with J gene TRBJ1-2, with TRBD1 identical over 12 bases. V shed 0 bases, J shed 4 bases, and the junction held 12 bases outside the gene matches. Per germline, CDR1 SGHAT and CDR2 FQNNGV. The CDR3 is made up of 19 amino acids.

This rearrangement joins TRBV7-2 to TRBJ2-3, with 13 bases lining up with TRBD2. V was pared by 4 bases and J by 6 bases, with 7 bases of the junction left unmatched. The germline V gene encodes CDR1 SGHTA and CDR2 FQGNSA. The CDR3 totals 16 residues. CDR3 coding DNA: TGTGCCAGCAGCTCGGGACTAGCGGGGAGGGGGGATACGCAGTATTTT. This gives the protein CASSSGLAGRGDTQYF.

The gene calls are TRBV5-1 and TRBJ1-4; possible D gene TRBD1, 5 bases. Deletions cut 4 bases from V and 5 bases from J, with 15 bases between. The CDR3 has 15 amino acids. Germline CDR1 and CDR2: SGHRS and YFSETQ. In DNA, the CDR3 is TGCGCCAGCAGCACCCTGGGGGGTGGAAATGAAAAACTGTTTTTT. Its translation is CASSTLGGGNEKLFF.

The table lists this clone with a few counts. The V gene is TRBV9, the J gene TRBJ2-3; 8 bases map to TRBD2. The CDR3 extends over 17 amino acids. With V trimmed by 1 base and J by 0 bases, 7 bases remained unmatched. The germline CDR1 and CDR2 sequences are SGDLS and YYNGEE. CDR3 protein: CASSVRLAGGSTDTQYF. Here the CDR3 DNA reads TGTGCCAGCAGCGTAAGGTTGGCGGGGGGCAGCACAGATACGCAGTATTTT.

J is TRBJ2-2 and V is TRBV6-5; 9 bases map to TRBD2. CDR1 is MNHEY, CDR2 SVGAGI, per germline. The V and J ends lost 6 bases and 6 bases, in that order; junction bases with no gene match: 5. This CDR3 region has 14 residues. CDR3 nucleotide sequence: TGTGCCAGCAGATGGACTAGCGTTCCCGGGGAGCTGTTTTTT. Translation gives CASRWTSVPGELFF.

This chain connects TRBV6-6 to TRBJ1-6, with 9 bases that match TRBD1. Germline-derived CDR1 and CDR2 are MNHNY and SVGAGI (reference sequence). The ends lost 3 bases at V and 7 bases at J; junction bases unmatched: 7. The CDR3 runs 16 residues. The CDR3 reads CASSYAGQGPNSPLHF. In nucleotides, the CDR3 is TGTGCCAGCAGTTATGCCGGACAGGGGCCGAATTCACCCCTCCACTTT.

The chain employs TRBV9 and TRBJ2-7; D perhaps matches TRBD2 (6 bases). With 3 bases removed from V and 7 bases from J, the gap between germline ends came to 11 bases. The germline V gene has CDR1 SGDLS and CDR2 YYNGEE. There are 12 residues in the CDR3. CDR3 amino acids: CASSALRGEQYF. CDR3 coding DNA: TGTGCCAGCAGCGCCTTGCGGGGAGAGCAGTACTTC.

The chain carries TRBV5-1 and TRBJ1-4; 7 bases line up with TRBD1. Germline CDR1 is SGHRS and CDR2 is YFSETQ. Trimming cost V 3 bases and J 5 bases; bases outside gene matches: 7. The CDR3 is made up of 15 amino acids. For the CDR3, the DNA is TGCGCCAGCAGCTGGTCAGGACAGGCCAATGAAAAACTGTTTTTT. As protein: CASSWSGQANEKLFF.

CDR3 sequence: CASSLALSDEAFF. The DNA for the CDR3 is TGTGCCAGCAGCTTGGCACTTTCCGATGAAGCTTTCTTT. This sequence joins TRBV5-4 and TRBJ1-1; D is undetermined. Germline assignment: CDR1 SGHNT and CDR2 YYREEE (reference sequence). The CDR3 runs 13 residues. Trimming left V 0 bases short and J 7 bases short, with 10 bases between.

CDR3 sequence reads: CASSSSGTETTQYF. The CDR3 bases are TGTGCCAGCAGCTCTAGTGGGACTGAGACGACCCAGTACTTC. The chain combines TRBV9 with TRBJ2-5; TRBD2 might be the D (6 bases). The CDR3 length is 14 residues. Germline V gene sequence: CDR1 SGDLS, CDR2 YYNGEE. Trimming stripped 4 bases from V and 7 bases from J, with 17 bases between.

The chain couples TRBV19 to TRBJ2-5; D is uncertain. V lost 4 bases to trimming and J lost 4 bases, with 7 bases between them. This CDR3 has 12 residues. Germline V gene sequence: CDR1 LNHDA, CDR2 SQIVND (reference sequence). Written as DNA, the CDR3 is TGTGCCAGTAGTAACTCGCTAGAGACCCAGTACTTC. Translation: CASSNSLETQYF. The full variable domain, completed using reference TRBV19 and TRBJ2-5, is DGGITQSPKYLFRKEGQNVTLSCEQNLNHDAMYWYRQDPGQGLRLIYYSQIVNDFQKGDIAEGYSVSREKKESFPLTVTSAQKNPTAFYLCASSNSLETQYFGPGTRLLVL.

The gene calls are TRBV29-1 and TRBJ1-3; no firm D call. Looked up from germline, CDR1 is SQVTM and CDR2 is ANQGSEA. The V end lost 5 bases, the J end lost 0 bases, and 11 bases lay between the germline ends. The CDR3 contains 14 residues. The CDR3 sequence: CSVRRANSGNTIYF. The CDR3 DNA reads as TGCAGCGTTCGGCGGGCTAACTCTGGAAACACCATATATTTT.

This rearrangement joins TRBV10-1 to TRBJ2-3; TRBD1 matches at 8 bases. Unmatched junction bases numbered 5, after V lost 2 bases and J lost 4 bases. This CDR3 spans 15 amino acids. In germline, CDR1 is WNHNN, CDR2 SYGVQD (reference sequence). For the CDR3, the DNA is TGCGCCAGCAGTGAGCATGCAGGGGGCTCAGATACGCAGTATTTT. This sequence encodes CASSEHAGGSDTQYF.

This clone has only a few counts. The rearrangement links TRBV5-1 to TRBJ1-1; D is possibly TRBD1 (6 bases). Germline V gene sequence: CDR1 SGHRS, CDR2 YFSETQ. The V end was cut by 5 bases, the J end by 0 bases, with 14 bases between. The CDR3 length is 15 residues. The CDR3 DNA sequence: TGCGCCAGCAGTTCTCGACAGGCGATGAACACTGAAGCTTTCTTT. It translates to CASSSRQAMNTEAFF.

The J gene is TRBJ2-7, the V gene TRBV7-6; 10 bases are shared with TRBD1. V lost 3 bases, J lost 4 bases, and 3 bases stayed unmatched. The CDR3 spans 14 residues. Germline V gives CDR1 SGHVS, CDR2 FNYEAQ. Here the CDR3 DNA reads TGTGCCAGCAGCTTCGGACAGGGGGAGTACGAGCAGTACTTC. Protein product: CASSFGQGEYEQYF.

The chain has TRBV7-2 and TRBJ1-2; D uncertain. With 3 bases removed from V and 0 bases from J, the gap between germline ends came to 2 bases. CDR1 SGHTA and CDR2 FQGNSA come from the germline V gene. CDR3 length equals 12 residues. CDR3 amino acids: CASSFSNYGYTF. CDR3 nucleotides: TGTGCCAGCAGCTTCTCTAACTATGGCTACACCTTC.

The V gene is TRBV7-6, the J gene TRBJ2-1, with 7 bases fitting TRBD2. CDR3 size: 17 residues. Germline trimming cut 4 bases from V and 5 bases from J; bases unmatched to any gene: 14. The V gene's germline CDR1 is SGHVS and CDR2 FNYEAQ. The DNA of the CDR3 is TGTGCCAGCAGCTCCCGGAAACGGGACTACCGGAACAATGAGCAGTTCTTC. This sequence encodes CASSSRKRDYRNNEQFF.

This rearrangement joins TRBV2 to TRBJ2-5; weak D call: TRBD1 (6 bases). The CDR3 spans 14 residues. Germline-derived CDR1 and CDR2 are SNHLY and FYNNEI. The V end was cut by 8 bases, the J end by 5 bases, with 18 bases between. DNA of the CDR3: TGTGCCAGCCTCCCCACAGGGACGCGTGAGACCCAGTACTTC. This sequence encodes CASLPTGTRETQYF.

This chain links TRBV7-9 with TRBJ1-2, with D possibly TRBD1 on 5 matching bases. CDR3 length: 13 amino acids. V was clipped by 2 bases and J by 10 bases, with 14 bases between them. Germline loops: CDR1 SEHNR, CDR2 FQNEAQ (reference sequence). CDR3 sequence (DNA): TGTGCCAGCAGCTTAAAGGGGTTCCTCGCCTACACCTTC. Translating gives CASSLKGFLAYTF.

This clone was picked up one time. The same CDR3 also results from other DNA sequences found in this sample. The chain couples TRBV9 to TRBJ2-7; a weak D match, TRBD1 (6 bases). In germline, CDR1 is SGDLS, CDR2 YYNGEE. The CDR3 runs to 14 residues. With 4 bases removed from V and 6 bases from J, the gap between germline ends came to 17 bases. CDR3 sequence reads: CASSPRDTRREQYF. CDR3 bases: TGTGCCAGCAGCCCTCGGGACACACGACGCGAGCAGTACTTC.

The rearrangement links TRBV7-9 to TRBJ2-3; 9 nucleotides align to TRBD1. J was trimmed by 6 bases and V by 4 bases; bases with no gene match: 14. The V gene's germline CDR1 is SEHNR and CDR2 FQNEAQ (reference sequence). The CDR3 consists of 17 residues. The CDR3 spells CASSSTTGTGTEDTQYF. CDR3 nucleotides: TGTGCCAGCAGCTCAACCACCGGGACAGGGACGGAGGATACGCAGTATTTT.

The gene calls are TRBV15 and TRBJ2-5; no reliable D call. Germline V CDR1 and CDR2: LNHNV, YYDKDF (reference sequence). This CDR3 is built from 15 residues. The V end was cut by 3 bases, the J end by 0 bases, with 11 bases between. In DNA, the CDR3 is TGTGCCACCAGCAGGCCTGCTGCGTACCAAGAGACCCAGTACTTC. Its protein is CATSRPAAYQETQYF.

This chain's CDR3 is CASSLTGAGVTDTQYF. The CDR3 DNA sequence: TGTGCCAGCAGCCTAACCGGGGCGGGGGTCACAGATACGCAGTATTTT. V and J are TRBV9 and TRBJ2-3; TRBD2 agrees at 7 bases. CDR1 is SGDLS, CDR2 YYNGEE, per germline. This CDR3 comprises 16 residues. With V trimmed by 4 bases and J by 2 bases, 10 bases remained unmatched.

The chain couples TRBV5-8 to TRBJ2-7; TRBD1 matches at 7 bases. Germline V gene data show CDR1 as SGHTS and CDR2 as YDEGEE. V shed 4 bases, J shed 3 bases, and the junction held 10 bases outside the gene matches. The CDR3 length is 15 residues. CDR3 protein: CASSPRLQGFYEQYF. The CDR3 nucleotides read TGTGCCAGCAGCCCCCGGCTACAGGGGTTCTACGAGCAGTACTTC.

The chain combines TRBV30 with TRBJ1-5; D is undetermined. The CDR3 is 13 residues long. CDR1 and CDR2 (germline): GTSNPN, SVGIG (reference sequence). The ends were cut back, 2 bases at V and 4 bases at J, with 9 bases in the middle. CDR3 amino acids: CAWSTGWNQPQHF. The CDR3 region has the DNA TGTGCCTGGAGTACGGGATGGAATCAGCCCCAGCATTTT.